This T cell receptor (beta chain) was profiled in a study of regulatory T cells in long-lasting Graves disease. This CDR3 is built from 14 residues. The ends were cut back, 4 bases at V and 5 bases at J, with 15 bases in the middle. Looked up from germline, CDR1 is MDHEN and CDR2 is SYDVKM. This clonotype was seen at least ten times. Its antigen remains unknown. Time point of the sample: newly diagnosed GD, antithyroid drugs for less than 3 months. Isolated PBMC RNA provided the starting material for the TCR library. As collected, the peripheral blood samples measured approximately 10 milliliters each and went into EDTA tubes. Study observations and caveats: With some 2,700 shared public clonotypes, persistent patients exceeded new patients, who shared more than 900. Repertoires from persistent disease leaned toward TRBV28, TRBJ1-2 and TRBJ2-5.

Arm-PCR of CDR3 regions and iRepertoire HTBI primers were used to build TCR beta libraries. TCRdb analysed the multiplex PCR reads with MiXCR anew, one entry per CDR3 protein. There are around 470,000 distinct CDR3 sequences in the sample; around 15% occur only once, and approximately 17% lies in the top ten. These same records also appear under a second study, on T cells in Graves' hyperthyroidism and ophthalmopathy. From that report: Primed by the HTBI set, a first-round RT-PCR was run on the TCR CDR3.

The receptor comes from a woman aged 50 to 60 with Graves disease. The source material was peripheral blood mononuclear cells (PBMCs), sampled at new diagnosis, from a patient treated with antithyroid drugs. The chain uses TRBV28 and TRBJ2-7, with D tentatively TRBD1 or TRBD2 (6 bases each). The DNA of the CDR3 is TGTGCCAGCAGTTCGAGGGGGAGGACGAACGAGCAGTACTTC. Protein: CASSSRGRTNEQYF.